These 9 T cell receptor beta chains originate from one sample sequenced in a study of blood T cell repertoires in COVID-19 (dated by TCRdb to about 2020). Receptor amplification or capture employed the immunoSEQ multiplex PCR assay. Here the immuneACCESS table is served through TCRdb, limited to in-frame sequences with V and J called. Missing clones are a known gap in these copies; in checked studies unresolved V genes cover under half, and the rest lacks a known reason. In this sample the table shows some 400,000 clones, more than 70% of which occur a single time. About 9.4% of the sample is taken by the ten largest. Sequencing used peripheral blood. These receptors came from a young woman with COVID-19, enrolled during active disease.

The chain is built from TRBV19 and TRBJ2-1, with 12 bases that match TRBD2. The CDR3 sequence is 15 residues long. V trimming: 7 bases; J trimming: 7 bases; junction bases outside the gene matches: 8. CDR1 LNHDA and CDR2 SQIVND come from the germline V gene (reference sequence). CDR3 in amino acids: CASTRLAGVGNEQFF. CDR3 nucleotide sequence: TGTGCCAGTACCAGACTAGCGGGAGTAGGAAATGAGCAGTTCTTC.

V gene TRBV2 combines with J gene TRBJ1-5; D call uncertain. The CDR3 totals 14 residues. Trimming shortened V by 6 bases and J by 1 base, and 10 bases separated the two germline ends. Germline CDR1 reads SNHLY; CDR2 reads FYNNEI. CDR3 residues: CASSRGSSNQPQHF. The CDR3 bases are TGTGCCAGCAGCCGGGGATCGAGCAATCAGCCCCAGCATTTT.

This clone appeared a single time. V is TRBV7-9 and J is TRBJ1-6, with D hard to call. Germline V lookup: CDR1 SEHNR, CDR2 FQNEAQ (reference sequence). The CDR3 covers 15 residues. Trimming removed 5 bases at V and 5 bases at J, with 13 bases between. CDR3 DNA sequence: TGTGCCAGCAGCGACGCGGGCTCAGATAATTCACCCCTCCACTTT. Protein sequence: CASSDAGSDNSPLHF.

The rearrangement uses TRBV7-8 and TRBJ2-1; 12 bases map to TRBD2. The trim removed 7 bases at V and 5 bases at J, leaving 15 bases unmatched. Germline values: CDR1 SGHVS, CDR2 FQNEAQ. The CDR3 is 18 residues long. Here the CDR3 DNA reads TGTGCCAGCACCACCGGACTAGCGGGGAGTGGGGCCCACAATGAGCAGTTCTTC. Encoded protein: CASTTGLAGSGAHNEQFF.

This chain connects TRBV30 to TRBJ1-1; TRBD1 might be the D (6 bases). Deletions cut 5 bases from V and 8 bases from J, with 21 bases between. The CDR3 runs to 14 residues. CDR1 GTSNPN and CDR2 SVGIG come from the germline V gene (reference sequence). For the CDR3, the DNA is TGTGCCTGGGGGGGGACCGGGACAAGGGCCGAAGCTTTCTTT. It encodes CAWGGTGTRAEAFF.

The chain uses TRBV7-9 and TRBJ2-2, with TRBD2 matching 8 bases. The CDR3 totals 15 residues. CDR1 and CDR2 from the germline V gene are SEHNR and FQNEAQ (reference sequence). V shed 5 bases and J 2 bases; nucleotides not matched to a gene: 4. In DNA form, the CDR3 reads TGTGCCAGCAGCACGGGACTAGATAACACCGGGGAGCTGTTTTTT. Its protein product is CASSTGLDNTGELFF.

This clone was seen once. The DNA of the CDR3 is TGTGCCACCCACCCTGGCAGGCTAGCGGGAGCGATGAATGAGCAGTTCTTC. This encodes CATHPGRLAGAMNEQFF. The J gene is TRBJ2-1, the V gene TRBV27; 10 bases are shared with TRBD2. J gave up 7 bases and V 10 bases, and 19 bases lay outside the gene matches. In germline, CDR1 is MNHEY, CDR2 SMNVEV (reference sequence). The CDR3 spans 17 residues.

CDR3 region: CAISEELNQPQHF. As DNA, the CDR3 is TGTGCCATCAGTGAGGAGTTAAATCAGCCCCAGCATTTT. The chain joins TRBV10-3 to TRBJ1-5, with D unclear. Germline lookup yields CDR1 ENHRY and CDR2 SYGVKD. The V and J ends lost 2 bases and 4 bases respectively, with 6 bases between them. The CDR3 consists of 13 residues.

This clone was observed once. The chain employs TRBV4-1 and TRBJ2-1; 8 bases fit TRBD2. Per germline, CDR1 MGHRA and CDR2 YSYEKL. The CDR3 loop spans 18 amino acids. Trimming took 3 bases from V and 5 from J; bases not matched to a gene: 15. CDR3 DNA sequence: TGCGCCAGCAGCCAGTCTAGCGGGTCCTCACTCCGTCACAATGAGCAGTTCTTC. Residues: CASSQSSGSSLRHNEQFF.